The T cell receptor (beta chain) under discussion was sequenced for a study of CD8 T cells in Susac syndrome. cDNA came from about 0.5 to 1 ug RNA primed by random hexamers. MiXCR, run by TCRdb on the immunoSEQ multiplex PCR reads, gives a single entry per CDR3 protein. The data show under 150,000 distinct CDR3 sequences, 75% to 90% seen once. There are 14 residues in the CDR3. The V and J ends lost 5 bases and 4 bases respectively, with 14 bases between them. CDR1 and CDR2 (germline): SGHVS, FNYEAQ. Concerning this clonotype itself: As the CDR3 is not closed by the conserved phenylalanine or tryptophan, this likely results from a read error.

Sequencing used CD8+ T cells from PBMCs. This clonotype originated in a human donor with multiple sclerosis. The chain uses TRBV7-6 and TRBJ1-1; possible D gene TRBD1, 5 bases. The CDR3 loop reads CASSNVLGPTEAFL. The CDR3 DNA sequence: TGTGCCAGCAGCAACGTTTTGGGGCCCACTGAAGCTTTCCTT.